These 27 T cell receptor beta chains were sequenced from one sample in a study of blood T cell repertoires in COVID-19 (dated by TCRdb to 2019 to 2021). Library preparation used the immunoSEQ multiplex PCR assay. TCRdb stores this immuneACCESS table with in-frame sequences only. Part of the clones is absent; in the studies checked, under half of the shortfall reflects unresolved V genes, and no reason is known for the rest. The sample table contains about 160,000 clones; only one count was recorded for over 70% of them. The ten largest clones capture approximately 3% of the sample. The sequenced sample consisted of PBMCs or T cells enriched from blood (not recorded which). These receptors came from an older woman who had recovered from COVID-19.

This clone was seen only once. The rearrangement uses TRBV9 and TRBJ2-5, with D possibly being TRBD1 (6 bases). V was shortened by 4 bases and J by 7 bases, with 14 bases between the two germline ends. Germline assignment: CDR1 SGDLS and CDR2 YYNGEE. The CDR3 has 13 residues. The CDR3 region is CASSPKEGGTQYF. In nucleotides, the CDR3 is TGTGCCAGCAGCCCTAAAGAAGGGGGGACCCAGTACTTC.

The V gene is TRBV2, the J gene TRBJ2-7; perhaps TRBD2 as D (5 bases). This CDR3 is built from 13 residues. V was clipped by 5 bases and J by 3 bases, with 11 bases between them. CDR1 is SNHLY, CDR2 FYNNEI, per germline. For the CDR3, the DNA is TGTGCCAGCAGTAAAGAGCGGAGCTACGAGCAGTACTTC. It specifies CASSKERSYEQYF.

Written as DNA, the CDR3 is TGTGCCAGCAGCTTAAAGCTAGCGGGGGCCTTCCAAGAGACCCAGTACTTC. Its protein is CASSLKLAGAFQETQYF. The chain links TRBV7-7 to TRBJ2-5, with 10 bases lining up with TRBD2. Germline V lookup: CDR1 SSHAT, CDR2 FNYEAQ (reference sequence). The CDR3 covers 17 residues. The junction had 7 bases not matched to a gene; V was cut back by 2 bases and J by 1 base.

The chain is built from TRBV7-9 and TRBJ2-7; D remains ambiguous. Germline V gene lookup returns CDR1 SEHNR and CDR2 FQNEAQ (reference sequence). CDR3 length: 12 amino acids. The V end was cut by 0 bases, the J end by 9 bases, with 9 bases between. The CDR3 region is CASSLARDLQYF. The CDR3 coding sequence is TGTGCCAGCAGCTTAGCCCGAGATTTGCAGTACTTC.

This rearrangement joins TRBV19 to TRBJ1-5; TRBD1 agrees at 9 bases. This CDR3 has 14 residues. Germline lookup yields CDR1 LNHDA and CDR2 SQIVND (reference sequence). The J segment lost 4 bases and the V segment lost 8 bases, leaving 6 bases of the junction unmatched. The CDR3 loop reads CASGGDRVNQPQHF. DNA for the CDR3: TGTGCCAGTGGGGGGGACAGGGTAAATCAGCCCCAGCATTTT.

The rearrangement joins TRBV10-2 to TRBJ1-1; 12 bases match TRBD1. V was clipped by 6 bases and J by 5 bases; unmatched bases: 4. Germline assignment: CDR1 WSHSY and CDR2 SAAADI. The CDR3 runs 14 residues. The CDR3 DNA reads as TGCGCCAGCAGGGGACAGGGGGCGAATACTGAAGCTTTCTTT. Translation gives CASRGQGANTEAFF.

The rearrangement uses TRBV12-3 or TRBV12-4 and TRBJ1-2, with D possibly matching TRBD1 (5 bases). The CDR3 totals 13 residues. Trimming shortened V by 0 bases and J by 5 bases, and 7 bases separated the two germline ends. The DNA for the CDR3 is TGTGCCAGCAGTTTAGCAAGGGGATATGGCTACACCTTC. Its protein is CASSLARGYGYTF.

The rearrangement joins TRBV27 to TRBJ2-3, with D possibly TRBD2 on 6 matching bases. Germline V gene sequence: CDR1 MNHEY, CDR2 SMNVEV (reference sequence). The CDR3 loop spans 16 amino acids. V lost 7 bases, J lost 4 bases, and 21 bases lay in between. The CDR3 sequence: CASNRDSRSIPDTQYF. The CDR3 DNA follows: TGTGCCAGCAACCGGGACTCGAGGTCGATCCCAGATACGCAGTATTTT.

This chain joins TRBV10-2 and TRBJ2-1; TRBD2 matches 10 bases. V was pared by 6 bases and J by 9 bases, with 5 bases of the junction left unmatched. Germline CDR1 WSHSY, CDR2 SAAADI. This CDR3 has 13 residues. CDR3 sequence: CASRDSGGGEQFF. Written as DNA, the CDR3 is TGCGCCAGCAGAGACAGCGGGGGGGGTGAGCAGTTCTTC.

With regard to this clone: The sample holds other DNA sequences that translate to the same CDR3. V is TRBV11-2 and J is TRBJ1-1, with a possible D match to TRBD1 (5 bases). Per the germline V gene, CDR1 is SGHAT and CDR2 is FQNNGV. The V and J ends lost 1 base and 11 bases respectively, with 11 bases between them. This CDR3 has 12 amino acids. CDR3: CASSLGGVGAFF. The CDR3 bases are TGTGCCAGCAGCTTAGGGGGGGTAGGGGCTTTCTTT. The complete variable domain, with remaining parts taken from reference TRBV11-2 and TRBJ1-1, reads EAGVAQSPRYKIIEKRQSVAFWCNPISGHATLYWYQQILGQGPKLLIQFQNNGVVDDSQLPKDRFSAERLKGVDSTLKIQPAKLEDSAVYLCASSLGGVGAFFGQGTRLTVV.

This clone was detected only a few times. The CDR3 DNA follows: TGCGCCAGCAGCTTGTTCGGTCCGGGAGGCGCTGAAGCTTTCTTT. It yields the protein CASSLFGPGGAEAFF. The rearrangement uses TRBV5-1 and TRBJ1-1; D is unclear. This CDR3 contains 15 residues. The V gene's germline CDR1 is SGHRS and CDR2 YFSETQ. The germline V and J ends were trimmed by 1 base and 6 bases, with 16 bases remaining between them.

The chain joins TRBV7-2 to TRBJ1-1; TRBD1 matches at 7 bases. The junction had 13 bases not matched to a gene; V was cut back by 9 bases and J by 6 bases. The CDR3 sequence is 14 residues long. Per the germline V gene, CDR1 is SGHTA and CDR2 is FQGNSA. The CDR3 nucleotides read TGTGCCAGTAGTGACCAAAGGGGGCAGGCTGAAGCTTTCTTT. Protein sequence: CASSDQRGQAEAFF.

CDR3 region: CASSTGQGNYGYTF. In DNA form, the CDR3 reads TGTGCCAGCAGCACCGGACAGGGGAACTATGGCTACACCTTC. V gene TRBV7-2 combines with J gene TRBJ1-2, with 9 bases lining up with TRBD1. V trimming: 5 bases; J trimming: 2 bases; junction bases outside the gene matches: 3. CDR3 length: 14 amino acids. Germline values: CDR1 SGHTA, CDR2 FQGNSA.

The rearrangement links TRBV19 to TRBJ1-4; 8 bases are a match to TRBD1. The V and J ends lost 5 bases and 8 bases, in that order; junction bases with no gene match: 10. The CDR3 has 15 residues. Germline CDR1 and CDR2: LNHDA and SQIVND (reference sequence). The DNA for the CDR3 is TGTGCCAGTAGTTCCTTAGGGACAGGTCAAGAAAAACTGTTTTTT. Protein product: CASSSLGTGQEKLFF.

A few counts support this clone. The chain combines TRBV7-2 with TRBJ2-2; 9 bases agree with TRBD2. V lost 1 base to trimming and J lost 2 bases; unmatched junction nucleotides: 8. This CDR3 spans 18 amino acids. Germline-derived CDR1 and CDR2 are SGHTA and FQGNSA. The CDR3 sequence is CASSLGSLAGSNTGELFF. The CDR3 DNA reads TGTGCCAGCAGCTTAGGGTCCCTAGCGGGGAGTAACACCGGGGAGCTGTTTTTT.

This chain's CDR3 is CASSLDSNTEAFF. The CDR3 coding sequence is TGTGCCAGCAGCCTAGACAGCAACACTGAAGCTTTCTTT. The V gene is TRBV11-1, the J gene TRBJ1-1; perhaps TRBD1 as D (5 bases). The CDR3 contains 13 residues. Germline V gene sequence: CDR1 SGHAT, CDR2 FQDESV (reference sequence). Trimming removed 5 bases at V and 2 bases at J, with 9 bases between. Variable domain in full (rest from reference TRBV11-1 and TRBJ1-1): EAEVAQSPRYKITEKSQAVAFWCDPISGHATLYWYRQILGQGPELLVQFQDESVVDDSQLPKDRFSAERLKGVDSTLKIQPAELGDSAMYLCASSLDSNTEAFFGQGTRLTVV.

This chain uses TRBV2 with TRBJ2-3; 13 bases are a match to TRBD2. The CDR3 extends over 17 amino acids. CDR1 and CDR2 from the germline V gene are SNHLY and FYNNEI. Germline trimming cut 5 bases from V and 3 bases from J; bases unmatched to any gene: 8. Here the CDR3 DNA reads TGTGCCAGCAGTCGACTAGCGGGGGGAGAACTGACAGATACGCAGTATTTT. Translated, it gives CASSRLAGGELTDTQYF.

The chain joins TRBV7-9 to TRBJ2-7, with 9 bases that match TRBD2. This CDR3 is built from 15 residues. CDR1 SEHNR and CDR2 FQNEAQ come from the germline V gene (reference sequence). V lost 6 bases, J lost 3 bases, and 9 bases stayed unmatched. CDR3 region: CASSSHGTSLYEQYF. The CDR3 DNA reads TGTGCCAGCAGTTCCCACGGGACTAGCCTCTACGAGCAGTACTTC.

CDR3 region: CASSILGSPAGNEQFF. CDR3 nucleotide sequence: TGTGCCAGTAGTATACTGGGCAGCCCGGCGGGCAATGAGCAGTTCTTC. The rearrangement links TRBV19 to TRBJ2-1, with D perhaps matching TRBD2 (5 bases). V lost 2 bases and J lost 6, with 17 bases in between. The CDR3 has 16 amino acids. Looked up from germline, CDR1 is LNHDA and CDR2 is SQIVND (reference sequence).

The chain recombines TRBV14 with TRBJ2-2, with TRBD1 identical over 8 bases. J lost 3 bases, V lost 4 bases, and 1 base had no gene match. This CDR3 comprises 14 residues. The germline V gene has CDR1 SGHDN and CDR2 FVKESK. Here the CDR3 DNA reads TGTGCCAGCAGCCGGGACAGGTACACCGGGGAGCTGTTTTTT. Amino acid sequence: CASSRDRYTGELFF.

This chain links TRBV9 with TRBJ1-1; D gene unclear. There are 12 residues in the CDR3. The germline gives CDR1 SGDLS, CDR2 YYNGEE. The V and J ends lost 5 bases and 4 bases respectively, with 9 bases between them. CDR3 sequence: CASRGSGTEAFF. CDR3 coding DNA: TGTGCCAGCAGGGGAAGCGGCACTGAAGCTTTCTTT.

J is TRBJ1-6 and V is TRBV2; TRBD1 matches at 7 bases. With 4 bases clipped from V and 7 bases from J, the junction kept 7 bases outside the gene matches. Germline CDR1 is SNHLY and CDR2 is FYNNEI. The CDR3 has 15 residues. In DNA form, the CDR3 reads TGTGCCAGCAGTGGGACCGGGACAGAAAATTCACCCCTCCACTTT. It encodes CASSGTGTENSPLHF.

CDR3 sequence: CASSIDPGQGAAGYTF. In DNA, the CDR3 is TGTGCCAGTAGTATAGATCCGGGGCAGGGGGCGGCGGGCTACACCTTC. The chain links TRBV19 to TRBJ1-2; 8 positions match TRBD1. The CDR3 extends over 16 amino acids. Germline lookup yields CDR1 LNHDA and CDR2 SQIVND (reference sequence). Unmatched junction bases numbered 11, after V lost 0 bases and J lost 8 bases.

The chain has TRBV18 and TRBJ2-7, with TRBD1 matching 10 bases. The CDR3 totals 15 residues. The trim removed 2 bases at V and 1 base at J, leaving 2 bases unmatched. Germline V gene sequence: CDR1 KGHSH, CDR2 LQKENI. The DNA of the CDR3 is TGTGCCAGCTCACCATCGGGACAGGGGTCCTACGAGCAGTACTTC. Its translation is CASSPSGQGSYEQYF.

The chain combines TRBV5-8 with TRBJ2-2; 7 bases fit TRBD1. Germline CDR1 and CDR2: SGHTS and YDEGEE. The V gene end was trimmed by 4 bases and the J gene end by 1 base; junction bases not matched to a gene: 7. CDR3 size: 16 residues. The CDR3 sequence is CASSTGQIMNTGELFF. The CDR3 DNA reads TGTGCCAGCAGCACGGGACAGATTATGAACACCGGGGAGCTGTTTTTT.

This sequence joins TRBV30 and TRBJ1-6; D ambiguous. Looked up from germline, CDR1 is GTSNPN and CDR2 is SVGIG (reference sequence). There are 16 residues in the CDR3. V gave up 3 bases and J gave up 0 bases, with 12 bases separating them. The CDR3 DNA follows: TGTGCCTGGAGCCCAGGCCCCGGCTCCTATAATTCACCCCTCCACTTT. It yields the protein CAWSPGPGSYNSPLHF.

The rearrangement uses TRBV4-1 and TRBJ1-5; D not resolved. In germline, CDR1 is MGHRA, CDR2 YSYEKL. The ends were cut back, 4 bases at V and 5 bases at J, with 9 bases in the middle. This CDR3 comprises 13 residues. CDR3 amino acids: CASSRERDQPQHF. The CDR3 DNA sequence: TGCGCCAGCAGCCGAGAAAGAGATCAGCCCCAGCATTTT.